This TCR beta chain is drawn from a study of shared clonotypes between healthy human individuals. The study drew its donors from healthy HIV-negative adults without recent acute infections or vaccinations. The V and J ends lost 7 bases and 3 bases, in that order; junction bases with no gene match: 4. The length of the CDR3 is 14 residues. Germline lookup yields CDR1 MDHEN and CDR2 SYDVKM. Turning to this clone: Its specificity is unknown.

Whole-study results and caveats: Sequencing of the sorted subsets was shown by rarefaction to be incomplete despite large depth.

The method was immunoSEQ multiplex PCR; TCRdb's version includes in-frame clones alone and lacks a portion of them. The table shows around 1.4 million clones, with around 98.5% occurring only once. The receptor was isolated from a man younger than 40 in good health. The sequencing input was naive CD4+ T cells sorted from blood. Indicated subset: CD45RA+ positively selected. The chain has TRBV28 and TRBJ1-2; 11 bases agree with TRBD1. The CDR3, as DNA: TGTGCCAGCAAGAGGACAGGGGGCCACTATGGCTACACCTTC. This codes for CASKRTGGHYGYTF.